This T cell receptor beta chain was retrieved from a study of PD-1 blockade in classical Hodgkin lymphoma (dated by TCRdb to 2020 to 2022). Background on the whole study: Nivolumab dosing was 3 mg/kg intravenously every 2 weeks, continuing until either disease progression or unacceptable toxicity. The study used TCR beta sequencing and CyTOF to define a peripheral blood immune signature of response to PD-1 blockade in classical Hodgkin lymphoma.

What the time point label conveys for this sample: cycle 1 day 1 (C1D1), immediately before nivolumab initiation. Every trial patient had relapsed following autologous stem cell transplantation, and prior brentuximab vedotin exposure was what differed among cohorts A, B and C. A Miltenyi CD4+ T cell isolation kit was used for magnetic negative selection to purify CD4+ T cells from thawed PBMCs. The trial cohort comprised some 60 patients with relapsed/refractory classical Hodgkin lymphoma whose best overall responses were complete response, partial response or progressive disease. Trial patients were treated with single-agent nivolumab in the multi-cohort phase II CheckMate 205 trial. An independent review committee assessed best overall response using the 2007 International Working Group response criteria. Trial PBMCs were collected immediately before nivolumab initiation (C1D1) and during therapy at cycle 2 day 1 and cycle 4 day 1. Peripheral blood was collected in 8 mL Vacutainer Cell Preparation Tubes, from which PBMCs were isolated by centrifugation and then cryopreserved. Purified CD4+ and CD8+ fractions were prepared only for cases where an additional PBMC sample was available. Magnetically labelled cells were removed on LS columns in a quadroMACS separator, and the flow-through was collected as the purified fraction.

Comments on this clone: It lacks a known antigen. No per-base quality is available; no much larger clone lies one base away.

The germline V gene specifies MNHNS as CDR1 and SASEGT as CDR2. The CDR3 holds 11 amino acids from the cysteine to the phenylalanine. Of the read, only the CDR3 DNA is kept; its 33 bases are in frame from base 1. The V and J ends are trimmed by 11 bases and 6 bases, leaving 10 bases between them. Genomic DNA was extracted with the Qiagen DNeasy kit from unsorted PBMCs and from negatively selected CD4+ and CD8+ fractions. Using primers that anneal to V and J segments, immunoSEQ multiplex PCR amplified the TCR beta CDR3 regions. A synthetic immune receptor repertoire was used to minimize amplification bias, and remaining bias was computationally removed after sequencing. The original methods were these. Custom Python scripts were used to quantify repertoire diversity as the Shannon entropy index. Unsorted, CD4+ and CD8+ repertoires were analyzed separately, except for combined analyses in which CD4+ and CD8+ sequences were merged in silico. A clone was considered expanded if an increase in frequency of at least 2-fold after treatment relative to C1D1 was found, and a pseudocount of 0.5 was applied to clones undetected at baseline. Singleton clones were defined as clones with 0 or 1 copy at C1D1, and non-singleton clones were defined as clones with 2 or more copies. Clones expanded in unsorted samples were annotated as CD4+, CD8+ or unknown by matching protein sequences in sorted samples from the same patient. Wilcoxon tests on paired samples were used to test changes in diversity from C1D1 to C4D1. TCRdb provides this immuneACCESS table in a form limited to in-frame rearrangements. Some clones are lacking; in checked studies, under half of them reflect an unresolved V gene, and why the rest are absent is not known. That table gives V, J and clone size, and the DNA gave D and trimming. This sample gives tens of thousands of clones in total; 75% to 95% of them show up just once. Roughly 0.2% of the sample goes to the ten largest clones.

General conclusions and limits of the study: The study covered only a single clinical trial cohort, and the causes of the repertoire differences, possibly disease activity or prior therapy, were still not defined. Baseline TCR diversity was reported as lower in newly diagnosed patients than in healthy donors, and lower still in relapsed/refractory patients. Lower diversity was seen in patients whose nivolumab began less than 1 year after ASCT, and these patients were left out of later analyses so that immune reconstitution would not confound the results. CD4+ but not CD8+ TCR diversity rose significantly by C4D1 (p=0.0027 vs p=0.16), most apparent in complete responders (p=0.02). Trial patients achieving complete response had baseline diversity similar to newly diagnosed patients, whereas partial responders and progressors had significantly lower diversity.

The receptor was derived from a human donor with classical Hodgkin lymphoma. The chain couples TRBV6-1 to TRBJ2-2, with the identity of the D gene unclear. The starting material was CD4+ T cells from blood, obtained at baseline. The encoded CDR3 is CASRRAGELFF. The DNA sequence is TGTGCCTCCCGACGCGCCGGGGAGCTGTTTTTT.